This T cell receptor beta chain appears in the sequencing data of a study of blood T cell repertoires in COVID-19. On the study more broadly: The origin of the acute and convalescent COVID-19 samples was the United States, Italy and Spain. Sources were T cells, B-cell-depleted T cells, or PBMCs; the material itself was cDNA or gDNA.

The CDR3 contains 15 residues. The V and J ends lost 5 bases and 1 base respectively, with 11 bases between them. The germline V gene has CDR1 LNHDA and CDR2 SQIVND (reference sequence). Authors' processing steps: It was from reference gene primer amplification that nucleated cell counts were estimated. The protocol was immunoSEQ multiplex PCR, while the TCRdb copy is restricted to in-frame clones and leaves out a portion. Clone size and the V and J calls come from that table; the DNA yielded D and trimming. The sample lists about 200,000 clones, 82% seen once, with 4.5% to 6.5% in the top ten. The sequencing sample was made of PBMCs or T cells enriched from blood (not recorded which). This chain links TRBV19 with TRBJ2-2, with D possibly TRBD1 on 6 matching bases. The TCR comes from an older woman with acute COVID-19. CDR3 sequence (DNA): TGTGCCAGTAGTGCGACAGGACTGAACACCGGGGAGCTGTTTTTT. It yields the protein CASSATGLNTGELFF. The whole variable domain, remainder taken from reference TRBV19 and TRBJ2-2, is DGGITQSPKYLFRKEGQNVTLSCEQNLNHDAMYWYRQDPGQGLRLIYYSQIVNDFQKGDIAEGYSVSREKKESFPLTVTSAQKNPTAFYLCASSATGLNTGELFFGEGSRLTVL.